This TCR beta chain was sequenced during a study of human versus mouse CDR3 diversity and MHC coevolution. Overall study: Between roughly 0.6 x 10^7 and 1.8 x 10^7 valid reads came from each sample. Study-wide results and limits: Most of the three human donors had the lowest clonal inequality. Compared with mice, human CDR3s carried more deletions and insertions on average.

Some clones are missing from TCRdb's copy, which holds only in-frame ones; the method was immunoSEQ multiplex PCR. The repertoire holds about 83,000 clones, roughly 92% seen once, with less than 0.16% in the top ten. Notes on this clone: The antigen is unknown.

Sorting isolated naive CD4 T cells lacking CD45RO and expressing CD62L. The sequence came from a person between 25 and 70 years old in good health. Sequences were obtained from naive CD4+ T cells from blood. Regarding subset: CD45RO-negative CD62L-positive naive CD4 T cells.

The CDR3 sequence is CASSPGGLAGRGTDTQYF. Written as DNA, the CDR3 is TGCGCCAGCAGCCCGGGGGGTCTTGCGGGAAGAGGAACAGATACGCAGTATTTT. V usage is TRBV4-1 and J usage is TRBJ2-3; 7 positions agree with TRBD2. Germline V CDR1 and CDR2: MGHRA, YSYEKL. The V segment lost 4 bases and the J segment 3 bases; nucleotides outside the gene matches: 16. This CDR3 region has 18 residues.